What follows are 17 T cell receptor beta chains derived from one specimen sequenced in a study of cytomegalovirus exposure and HLA in healthy donors listed by TCRdb under 2017. To prepare the library, the immunoSEQ multiplex PCR assay was applied. For the multiplex PCR, a mixture combining 60 forward primers for TCR Vbeta segments and 13 reverse primers for TCR Jbeta segments was used. TCRdb retrieved this table from immuneACCESS and kept in-frame rearrangements only. Not all clones are present; in checked studies, unresolved V genes account for under half, and no reason is known for the remainder. Present in this sample are 150,000 to 200,000 clones, roughly 80% of which were seen just once. The biggest ten clones account for 2.5% to 4% of the sample. Sequenced material: PBMCs. These receptor sequences come from a female donor in good health and CMV-seronegative.

This chain joins TRBV28 and TRBJ2-5; D gene uncertain. The germline V and J ends were trimmed by 5 bases and 5 bases, with 9 bases remaining between them. The germline V gene encodes CDR1 MDHEN and CDR2 SYDVKM. The CDR3 runs 12 residues. In DNA, the CDR3 is TGTGCCAGCAGTCACCCTCGGGAGACCCAGTACTTC. This codes for CASSHPRETQYF.

This clone was counted a few times. V gene TRBV7-2 combines with J gene TRBJ1-1, with D possibly matching TRBD1 (6 bases). Germline CDR1 reads SGHTA; CDR2 reads FQGNSA. The CDR3 loop spans 14 amino acids. The ends were cut back, 2 bases at V and 1 base at J, with 8 bases in the middle. The CDR3 nucleotides read TGTGCCAGCAGCTTATCAGGGGCGAACACTGAAGCTTTCTTT. Translation: CASSLSGANTEAFF. Together with reference TRBV7-2 and TRBJ1-1, the CDR3 gives the full variable domain: GAGVSQSPSNKVTEKGKDVELRCDPISGHTALYWYRQSLGQGLEFLIYFQGNSAPDKSGLPSDRFSAERTGGSVSTLTIQRTQQEDSAVYLCASSLSGANTEAFFGQGTRLTVV.

The chain links TRBV27 to TRBJ2-5, with TRBD1 matching 7 bases. The end of the DNA fits TRBJ2-7 better, so the J call may be wrong. Looked up from germline, CDR1 is MNHEY and CDR2 is SMNVEV (reference sequence). This CDR3 has 17 amino acids. The CDR3 region has the DNA TGTGCCAGCAGTTTAGGGCCTCGGCAGGGGGTACGTGGCGAGCAGTACTTC. Its translation is CASSLGPRQGVRGEQYF.

In this sample, this clone turned up a few times. The chain combines TRBV19 with TRBJ2-5, with unresolved D. This CDR3 spans 13 amino acids. V was clipped by 5 bases and J by 9 bases, with 16 bases between them. Germline loops: CDR1 LNHDA, CDR2 SQIVND (reference sequence). DNA of the CDR3: TGTGCCAGTAGTCCTACGACACGGTGGGCCCAGTACTTC. Translation: CASSPTTRWAQYF.

The chain recombines TRBV9 with TRBJ2-1, with 11 bases that match TRBD2. The CDR3 runs 17 residues. Germline CDR1 reads SGDLS; CDR2 reads YYNGEE. J was trimmed by 0 bases and V by 0 bases; bases with no gene match: 2. CDR3: CASSVEGLADSYNEQFF. The CDR3 DNA sequence: TGTGCCAGCAGCGTAGAGGGACTAGCGGACTCCTACAATGAGCAGTTCTTC. The whole variable domain, remainder taken from reference TRBV9 and TRBJ2-1, is DSGVTQTPKHLITATGQRVTLRCSPRSGDLSVYWYQQSLDQGLQFLIQYYNGEERAKGNILERFSAQQFPDLHSELNLSSLELGDSALYFCASSVEGLADSYNEQFFGPGTRLTVL.

The CDR3 region has the DNA TGCGCCAGCAGCTTGGAGGCGGGGGCACTCACAGATACGCAGTATTTT. Encoded protein: CASSLEAGALTDTQYF. The chain combines TRBV5-1 with TRBJ2-3; tentative D call: TRBD2 (7 bases). V gave up 0 bases and J gave up 2 bases, with 13 bases separating them. Germline CDR1 and CDR2: SGHRS and YFSETQ. There are 16 residues in the CDR3.

The CDR3 region has the DNA TGTGCCAGCAGAACAGGGGGCTCCTACGAGCAGTACTTC. Its protein product is CASRTGGSYEQYF. This chain uses TRBV6-6 with TRBJ2-7, with TRBD1 matching over 8 bases. The CDR3 totals 13 residues. The V gene end was trimmed by 6 bases and the J gene end by 0 bases; junction bases not matched to a gene: 1. Germline V gives CDR1 MNHNY, CDR2 SVGAGI (reference sequence).

The rearrangement joins TRBV27 to TRBJ1-1; D remains unclear. The CDR3 has 14 amino acids. V shed 3 bases and J shed 0 bases, with 8 bases lying between them. Germline V gene sequence: CDR1 MNHEY, CDR2 SMNVEV (reference sequence). The DNA of the CDR3 is TGTGCCAGCAGTTTCCAAGCCATGAACACTGAAGCTTTCTTT. Its translation: CASSFQAMNTEAFF.

This chain connects TRBV25-1 to TRBJ2-1, with TRBD2 identical over 7 bases. The CDR3 totals 14 residues. The germline gives CDR1 MGHDK, CDR2 SYGVNS. V was clipped by 4 bases and J by 3 bases; unmatched bases: 3. The CDR3 region has the DNA TGTGCCAGCAGTGCTAGCGGTGACTACAATGAGCAGTTCTTC. This sequence encodes CASSASGDYNEQFF.

The chain has TRBV5-5 and TRBJ2-3; 11 bases are shared with TRBD2. The germline V gene encodes CDR1 SGHKS and CDR2 YYEKEE (reference sequence). CDR3 length: 16 amino acids. The V and J ends lost 2 bases and 6 bases, in that order; junction bases with no gene match: 8. The CDR3, as DNA: TGTGCCAGCAGCTTCCTAGCGGGAGGAGATGTGGATACGCAGTATTTT. Residues: CASSFLAGGDVDTQYF.

This chain joins TRBV6-6 and TRBJ2-7, with 9 bases aligning to TRBD1. CDR1 and CDR2 (germline): MNHNY, SVGAGI (reference sequence). Trimming removed 6 bases from V and 5 bases from J; junction bases left unmatched: 8. The CDR3 extends over 14 amino acids. CDR3 bases: TGTGCCAGCAGCCCAAAAACAGGGGGCGACGAGCAGTACTTC. It specifies CASSPKTGGDEQYF.

The J gene is TRBJ1-4, the V gene TRBV25-1; possibly TRBD1 for D (5 bases). This CDR3 contains 14 residues. Germline values: CDR1 MGHDK, CDR2 SYGVNS. Trimming shortened V by 6 bases and J by 5 bases, and 13 bases separated the two germline ends. CDR3 sequence reads: CASSHRRENEKLFF. The CDR3 region has the DNA TGTGCCAGCAGCCATCGCAGGGAAAATGAAAAACTGTTTTTT.

The chain links TRBV7-8 to TRBJ1-3, with D unresolved. V lost 2 bases, J lost 4 bases, and 9 bases lay in between. CDR3 size: 14 residues. Germline CDR1 reads SGHVS; CDR2 reads FQNEAQ. This CDR3 is CASSLRGSGNTIYF. CDR3 nucleotide sequence: TGTGCCAGCAGCTTAAGAGGGTCCGGAAACACCATATATTTT.

This clone has a single count. DNA of the CDR3: TGTGCCAGCAGCTTAGGAGGCGAACAAGAGACCCAGTACTTC. Translated, it gives CASSLGGEQETQYF. The rearrangement links TRBV7-3 to TRBJ2-5; tentative D call: TRBD2 (5 bases). Germline V lookup: CDR1 SGHTA, CDR2 FQGTGA. This CDR3 spans 14 amino acids. V lost 2 bases and J 2 bases, leaving 9 bases between the germline ends.

The chain links TRBV4-3 to TRBJ2-7; TRBD2 agrees at 14 bases. Germline assignment: CDR1 LGHNA and CDR2 YSLEER. The ends lost 0 bases at V and 7 bases at J; junction bases unmatched: 11. CDR3 length: 18 residues. This chain's CDR3 is CASSQERTSGGIPQEQYF. CDR3 DNA: TGCGCCAGCAGCCAAGAACGGACTAGCGGGGGGATCCCTCAGGAGCAGTACTTC.

The chain joins TRBV5-4 to TRBJ1-6; 7 bases match TRBD1. J was trimmed by 6 bases and V by 4 bases; bases with no gene match: 4. CDR1 SGHNT and CDR2 YYREEE come from the germline V gene (reference sequence). The CDR3 is 14 residues long. CDR3 amino acids: CASSRDSSNSPLHF. DNA of the CDR3: TGTGCCAGCAGCCGGGACAGTAGTAATTCACCCCTCCACTTT.

This clone was detected once. V is TRBV6-1 and J is TRBJ1-1, with TRBD1 as a possible D gene (5 bases). Germline V CDR1 and CDR2: MNHNS, SASEGT. This CDR3 is 13 amino acids long. V lost 5 bases and J lost 2, with 9 bases in between. The chain's CDR3 is CASSLDSNTEAFF. CDR3 coding DNA: TGTGCCAGCAGTTTAGACAGTAACACTGAAGCTTTCTTT.